Listed here is a single T cell receptor beta chain. As processed by the authors: Quantification of nucleated cells was approximated via reference gene primer amplification. Assay used: immunoSEQ multiplex PCR; TCRdb lists only in-frame clones, some missing. The V and J calls and the clone size are those of that table, but D and trimming were determined from the DNA. This table holds tens of thousands of clones, roughly 89% found once. This entry comes from a study of blood T cell repertoires in COVID-19. At the level of the study: The study drew acute and convalescent COVID-19 samples from the United States, Italy and Spain. Sample material is recorded as cDNA or gDNA derived from T cells, B-cell-depleted T cells, or PBMCs.

Germline V gives CDR1 SGHRS, CDR2 YFSETQ. The trim removed 3 bases at V and 3 bases at J, leaving 4 bases unmatched. CDR3 length: 14 residues. Input material: peripheral blood. The sequence was collected from a human donor in a cohort sampled during active COVID-19. The genes are TRBV5-1 and TRBJ2-7; 9 bases line up with TRBD1. CDR3 nucleotide sequence: TGCGCCAGCAGCTGGGGACAGGGAGGCTACGAGCAGTACTTC. Translation: CASSWGQGGYEQYF. The whole variable domain, remainder taken from reference TRBV5-1 and TRBJ2-7, is KAGVTQTPRYLIKTRGQQVTLSCSPISGHRSVSWYQQTPGQGLQFLFEYFSETQRNKGNFPGRFSGRQFSNSRSEMNVSTLELGDSALYLCASSWGQGGYEQYFGPGTRLTVT.